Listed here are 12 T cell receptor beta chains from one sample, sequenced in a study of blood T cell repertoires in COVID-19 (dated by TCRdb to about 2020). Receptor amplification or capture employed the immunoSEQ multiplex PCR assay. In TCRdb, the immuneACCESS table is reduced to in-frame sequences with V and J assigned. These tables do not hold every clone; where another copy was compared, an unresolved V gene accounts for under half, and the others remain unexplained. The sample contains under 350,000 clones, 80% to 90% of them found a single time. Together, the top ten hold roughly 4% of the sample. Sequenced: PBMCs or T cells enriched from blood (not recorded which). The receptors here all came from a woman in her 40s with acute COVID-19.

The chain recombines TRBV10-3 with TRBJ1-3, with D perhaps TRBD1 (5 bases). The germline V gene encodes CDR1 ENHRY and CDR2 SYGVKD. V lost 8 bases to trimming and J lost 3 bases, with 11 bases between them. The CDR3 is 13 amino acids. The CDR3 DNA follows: TGTGCCATCGCGGGGGGGTTTGGAAACACCATATATTTT. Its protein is CAIAGGFGNTIYF.

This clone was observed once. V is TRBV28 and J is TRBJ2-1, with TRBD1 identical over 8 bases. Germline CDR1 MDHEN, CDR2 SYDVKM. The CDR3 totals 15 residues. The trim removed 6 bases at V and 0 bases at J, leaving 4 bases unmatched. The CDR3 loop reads CASRGTGGSYNEQFF. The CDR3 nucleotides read TGTGCCAGCAGGGGAACAGGGGGCTCCTACAATGAGCAGTTCTTC.

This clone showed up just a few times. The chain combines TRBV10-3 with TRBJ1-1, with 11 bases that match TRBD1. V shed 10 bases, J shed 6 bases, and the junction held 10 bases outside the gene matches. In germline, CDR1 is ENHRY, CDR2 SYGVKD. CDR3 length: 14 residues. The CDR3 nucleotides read TGTGCCACCGGGACAGGGGGGGAAACCGCTGAAGCTTTCTTT. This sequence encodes CATGTGGETAEAFF.

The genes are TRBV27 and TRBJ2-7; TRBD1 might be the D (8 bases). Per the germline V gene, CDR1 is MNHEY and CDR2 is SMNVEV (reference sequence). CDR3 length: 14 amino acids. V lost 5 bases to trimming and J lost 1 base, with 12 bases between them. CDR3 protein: CASSKQGGSYEQYF. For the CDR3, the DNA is TGTGCCAGCAGTAAACAGGGGGGGTCCTACGAGCAGTACTTC.

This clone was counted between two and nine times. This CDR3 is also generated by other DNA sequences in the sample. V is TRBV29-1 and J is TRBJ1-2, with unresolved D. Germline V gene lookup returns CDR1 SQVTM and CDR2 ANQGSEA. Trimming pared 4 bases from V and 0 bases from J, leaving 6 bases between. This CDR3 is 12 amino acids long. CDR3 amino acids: CSVVAANYGYTF. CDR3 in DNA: TGCAGCGTTGTAGCAGCTAACTATGGCTACACCTTC. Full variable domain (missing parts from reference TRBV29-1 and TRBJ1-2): SAVISQKPSRDICQRGTSLTIQCQVDSQVTMMFWYRQQPGQSLTLIATANQGSEATYESGFVIDKFPISRPNLTFSTLTVSNMSPEDSSIYLCSVVAANYGYTFGSGTRLTVV.

CDR3 bases: TGTGCCAGCAGCTTTCTAAAGGTGTTGGCGGACACTGAAGCTTTCTTT. It specifies CASSFLKVLADTEAFF. This chain links TRBV7-9 with TRBJ1-1; no firm D call. The CDR3 loop spans 16 amino acids. CDR1 is SEHNR and CDR2 is FQNEAQ in the germline V gene (reference sequence). Trimming left V 3 bases short and J 3 bases short, with 17 bases between.

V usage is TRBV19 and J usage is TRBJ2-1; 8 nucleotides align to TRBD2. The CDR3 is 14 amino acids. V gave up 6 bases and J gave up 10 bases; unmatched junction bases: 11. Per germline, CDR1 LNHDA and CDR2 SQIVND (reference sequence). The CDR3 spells CASRRAGDLGEQFF. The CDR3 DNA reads TGTGCCAGTAGGCGAGCGGGAGATCTAGGGGAGCAGTTCTTC.

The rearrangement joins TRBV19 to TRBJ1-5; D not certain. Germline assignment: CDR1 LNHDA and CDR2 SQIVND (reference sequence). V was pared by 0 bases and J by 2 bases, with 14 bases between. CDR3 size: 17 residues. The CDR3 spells CASSIDVRDAGNQPQHF. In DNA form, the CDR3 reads TGTGCCAGTAGTATAGATGTCCGGGATGCTGGCAATCAGCCCCAGCATTTT.

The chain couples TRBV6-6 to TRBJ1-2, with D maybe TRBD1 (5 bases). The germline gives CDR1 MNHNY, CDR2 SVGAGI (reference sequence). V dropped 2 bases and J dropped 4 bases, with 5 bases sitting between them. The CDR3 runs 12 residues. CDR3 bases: TGTGCCAGCAGTTACCAGGGCTATGGCTACACCTTC. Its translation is CASSYQGYGYTF.

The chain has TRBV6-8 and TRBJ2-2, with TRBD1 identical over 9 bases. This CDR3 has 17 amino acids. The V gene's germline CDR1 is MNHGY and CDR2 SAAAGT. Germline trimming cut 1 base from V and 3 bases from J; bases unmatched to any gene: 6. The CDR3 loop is CASSYYRGRLHTGELFF. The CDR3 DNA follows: TGTGCCAGCAGTTACTACAGGGGGCGGTTGCACACCGGGGAGCTGTTTTTT.

The CDR3 coding sequence is TGTGCCAGCAGTTACGTCAGGAGGGGGCCTGGTGGCTACACCTTC. Its translation is CASSYVRRGPGGYTF. V is TRBV6-2 or TRBV6-3 and J is TRBJ1-2; TRBD1 agrees at 7 bases. CDR1 is MNHEY, CDR2 SVGEGT, per germline. This CDR3 has 15 residues. With V trimmed by 2 bases and J by 7 bases, 10 bases remained unmatched.

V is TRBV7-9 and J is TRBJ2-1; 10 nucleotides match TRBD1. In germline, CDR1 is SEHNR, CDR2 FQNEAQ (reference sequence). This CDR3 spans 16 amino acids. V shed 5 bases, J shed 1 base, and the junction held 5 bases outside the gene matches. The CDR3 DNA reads TGTGCCAGCAGCCCCCCGGGACAGGGGTCCTACAATGAGCAGTTCTTC. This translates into CASSPPGQGSYNEQFF.